This is a list of T cell receptor beta chains from one sample in a study of shared clonotypes between healthy human individuals. Data came from immunoSEQ multiplex PCR; TCRdb stores just in-frame clones and leaves some out. The sample consists of about 2.4 million clones, under 95% of them appearing once. Specimen: naive CD4+ T cells from PBMCs. Receptor source: a young man in good health. Some clones in this sample may be carry-over from other donors' samples. CDR3s include the opening cysteine and the closing phenylalanine or tryptophan. The D gene is left open where the match is weak. Not every row has a clone size; where given, it reads once, few, many or a size class.

v_gene	d_gene	j_gene	abundance	CDR3aa	CDR3nt
TRBV7-9	.	TRBJ2-3	.	CASSLVPSSTDTQYF	TGTGCCAGCAGCTTAGTCCCGTCTAGCACAGATACGCAGTATTTT
TRBV9	.	TRBJ2-7	once	CASSVGGTLSYEQYF	TGTGCCAGCAGCGTAGGCGGGACCCTCTCCTACGAGCAGTACTTC
TRBV9	.	TRBJ2-1	.	CASSVPPQGYEQFF	TGTGCCAGCAGCGTACCCCCGCAGGGGTACGAGCAGTTCTTC
TRBV4-2	.	TRBJ1-3	.	CASSYTLPPPGSGNTIYF	TGTGCCAGCAGCTATACTCTCCCCCCTCCGGGCTCTGGAAACACCATATATTTT
TRBV2	.	TRBJ2-3	.	CASSVDTDTQYF	TGTGCCAGCAGCGTGGACACAGATACGCAGTATTTT
TRBV2	.	TRBJ2-1	.	CASSGTRPNEQFF	TGTGCCAGCTCCGGGACCCGGCCCAATGAGCAGTTCTTC
TRBV28	.	TRBJ1-1	.	CVCGGPAGTEAFF	TGTGTATGCGGGGGGCCCGCGGGTACTGAAGCTTTCTTT
TRBV5-5	.	TRBJ1-3	.	CASSFSGLGNTIYF	TGTGCCAGCAGCTTCAGTGGTCTGGGAAACACCATATATTTT
TRBV5-1	.	TRBJ1-2	once	CASSLGGREEGYTF	TGCGCCAGCAGCTTGGGTGGCAGGGAGGAAGGCTACACCTTC
TRBV2	.	TRBJ2-5	.	CASGNPRTQETQYF	TGTGCCAGCGGAAACCCCAGGACCCAAGAGACCCAGTACTTC
TRBV5-1	.	TRBJ1-3	.	CASSSGTPNSGNTIYF	TGCGCCAGCAGCTCCGGGACACCCAACTCTGGAAACACCATATATTTT
TRBV6-1	.	TRBJ2-7	.	CASSEGPRSSYEQYF	TGTGCCAGCAGTGAGGGTCCTAGGAGCTCCTACGAGCAGTACTTC
TRBV28	.	TRBJ1-5	once	CASRGRTNQPQHF	TGTGCCAGCCGCGGGAGAACAAATCAGCCCCAGCATTTT
TRBV5-6	TRBD1	TRBJ1-5	.	CASSSTDRGRQPQHF	TGTGCCAGCAGCTCCACGGACAGGGGGAGGCAGCCCCAGCATTTT
TRBV19	.	TRBJ2-2	.	CASLSRGGTGELFF	TGTGCCAGTCTTTCCAGGGGAGGGACCGGGGAGCTGTTTTTT
TRBV21-1	.	TRBJ2-5	.	CASSKVRFQETQYF	TGTGCCAGCAGCAAAGTGCGGTTTCAAGAGACCCAGTACTTC
TRBV5-1	TRBD2	TRBJ2-1	.	CASSVLAGGGTNEQFF	TGCGCCAGCAGCGTCCTAGCGGGAGGTGGAACAAATGAGCAGTTCTTC
TRBV2	TRBD2	TRBJ2-1	.	CASNLADSYNEQFF	TGTGCCAGCAACCTAGCGGACTCCTACAATGAGCAGTTCTTC
TRBV28	.	TRBJ2-7	.	CPRTTGQRSDVAYEQYF	TGTCCACGAACAACGGGGCAGCGGTCCGACGTGGCCTACGAGCAGTACTTC
TRBV5-1	.	TRBJ1-2	.	CASSLAPTVNYGYTF	TGCGCCAGCAGCTTGGCCCCGACAGTTAACTATGGCTACACCTTC
TRBV5-1	.	TRBJ1-3	.	CASSLKRPQTREYF	TGCGCCAGCAGCTTGAAGAGGCCTCAAACGCGGGAATATTTT
TRBV5-3	TRBD1	TRBJ2-7	.	CARSLGRVQSGRGWEQYF	TGTGCCAGAAGCTTGGGACGAGTCCAATCCGGCAGGGGGTGGGAGCAGTACTTC
TRBV2	TRBD1	TRBJ1-5	.	CASSEVEQGARQPQHF	TGTGCCAGCAGTGAAGTGGAACAGGGGGCTCGGCAGCCCCAGCATTTT
TRBV5-1	.	TRBJ2-3	.	CASSLASFDRTDTQYF	TGCGCCAGCAGCTTGGCCTCTTTTGATCGCACAGATACGCAGTATTTT
TRBV5-1	.	TRBJ2-1	.	CASAGSYNEQFF	TGCGCCAGCGCCGGCTCCTACAATGAGCAGTTCTTC
TRBV4-1	TRBD1	TRBJ2-5	.	CASKKGADLETQYF	TGCGCCAGCAAAAAGGGGGCTGATTTGGAGACCCAGTACTTC
TRBV7-8	TRBD1	TRBJ1-4	.	CASSLREGQGEEKLFF	TGTGCCAGCAGCTTACGAGAGGGACAGGGGGAAGAAAAACTGTTTTTT
TRBV19	TRBD2	TRBJ2-1	.	CASRSGSSYNEQFF	TGTGCCAGTAGAAGCGGGAGCTCCTACAATGAGCAGTTCTTC
TRBV4-1	.	TRBJ2-6	once	CASSQDGGGAGANVLTF	TGCGCCAGCAGCCAAGATGGGGGCGGGGCTGGGGCCAACGTCCTGACTTTC
TRBV6-6	.	TRBJ2-7	.	CASRARDLGSYEQYF	TGTGCCAGCAGAGCACGGGATCTTGGGTCCTACGAGCAGTACTTC
TRBV9	.	TRBJ2-1	.	CASSVNTFPSYNEQFF	TGTGCCAGCAGCGTCAACACATTTCCCTCCTACAATGAGCAGTTCTTC
TRBV7-9	.	TRBJ2-1	.	CASSSLRPSVDSYNEQFF	TGTGCCAGCAGCTCCCTCCGGCCTAGCGTAGACTCCTACAATGAGCAGTTCTTC
TRBV6-5	.	TRBJ1-1	.	CASSSNAGVTEAFF	TGTGCCAGCAGTTCAAATGCAGGGGTTACTGAAGCTTTCTTT
TRBV2	.	TRBJ2-7	.	CASSRMGHPYEQYF	TGTGCCAGCAGCCGAATGGGCCACCCCTACGAGCAGTACTTC
TRBV15	.	TRBJ1-1	.	CATSRRGLGRTEAFF	TGTGCCACCAGCAGACGCGGCCTCGGGAGGACTGAAGCTTTCTTT
TRBV7-9	.	TRBJ1-6	.	CASSTNRNSPLHF	TGTGCCAGCAGCACCAACAGGAATTCACCCCTCCACTTT
TRBV2	.	TRBJ2-1	.	CASRSGRSSYNEQFF	TGTGCCAGCAGATCGGGCAGGAGCTCCTACAATGAGCAGTTCTTC
TRBV5-1	TRBD1	TRBJ1-1	.	CASSVRGPTEAFF	TGCGCCAGCAGCGTGAGGGGGCCCACTGAAGCTTTCTTT
TRBV11-2	TRBD2	TRBJ2-1	.	CASSLGTSANEQFF	TGTGCCAGCAGCTTGGGGACTAGCGCAAATGAGCAGTTCTTC
TRBV30	TRBD2	TRBJ2-2	few	CAWTQAGGTGELFF	TGTGCCTGGACTCAAGCGGGGGGCACCGGGGAGCTGTTTTTT
TRBV28	TRBD1	TRBJ1-1	.	CASSIPDRGEAFF	TGTGCCAGCAGTATCCCGGACAGGGGGGAAGCTTTCTTT
TRBV5-1	.	TRBJ1-5	.	CASSPSGRDNQPQHF	TGCGCCAGCAGTCCCTCCGGAAGGGACAATCAGCCCCAGCATTTT
TRBV11-2	TRBD2	TRBJ2-1	once	CASSYPAGTYSYNEQFF	TGTGCCAGCAGCTACCCAGCGGGAACTTACTCCTACAATGAGCAGTTCTTC
TRBV7-9	.	TRBJ2-5	.	CASSLAGLGETQYF	TGTGCCAGCAGCTTAGCAGGATTGGGGGAGACCCAGTACTTC
TRBV25-1	TRBD1	TRBJ1-4	.	CASSAPGQGNEKLFF	TGTGCCAGCAGTGCACCGGGACAGGGTAATGAAAAACTGTTTTTT
TRBV15	TRBD2	TRBJ2-1	.	CATSRATSGKPGNEQFF	TGTGCCACCAGCAGAGCCACTAGCGGGAAGCCCGGGAATGAGCAGTTCTTC
TRBV19	TRBD2	TRBJ2-7	.	CASSIRGEGGITYEQYF	TGTGCCAGTAGTATACGGGGGGAGGGCGGCATAACCTACGAGCAGTACTTC
TRBV19	.	TRBJ2-4	.	CASSMWSSGRGAKNIQYF	TGTGCCAGTAGTATGTGGTCAAGCGGACGGGGGGCCAAAAACATTCAGTACTTC
TRBV4-1	TRBD2	TRBJ2-1	.	CASSQRFAGAGYNEQFF	TGCGCCAGCAGCCAAAGGTTTGCGGGAGCCGGCTACAATGAGCAGTTCTTC
TRBV30	.	TRBJ1-2	.	CAWTRPSHRVPAFGYGYTF	TGTGCCTGGACCCGACCCTCACACAGGGTTCCAGCCTTTGGGTATGGCTACACCTTC
TRBV19	.	TRBJ1-2	.	CASSSKSLYGYTF	TGTGCCAGTAGTTCCAAGAGTCTGTATGGCTACACCTTC
TRBV10-1	.	TRBJ2-2	.	CASRGPLASGELFF	TGCGCCAGCAGAGGGCCCCTCGCCTCCGGGGAGCTGTTTTTT
TRBV11-1	.	TRBJ2-1	.	CASSLAGLSSYNEQFF	TGTGCCAGCAGCTTAGCGGGCCTTAGCTCCTACAATGAGCAGTTCTTC
TRBV5-1	.	TRBJ2-5	.	CASSLSPQETQYF	TGCGCCAGCAGCTTGAGCCCGCAAGAGACCCAGTACTTC
TRBV7-9	.	TRBJ1-1	.	CASSLEASSEAFF	TGTGCCAGCAGCTTAGAAGCGTCTTCTGAAGCTTTCTTT